Below, one TCR beta chain is given with its context. Its target is unknown. Assay used: immunoSEQ multiplex PCR; TCRdb lists only in-frame clones, some missing. The repertoire holds around 110,000 clones, with roughly 90% as singletons. The data were obtained in a study of T cell responses to AZD1222 COVID-19 vaccine. Regarding the study as a whole: An increase in Spike-specific TCR breadth and depth was observed after two AZD1222 doses. Reportedly, close to half of spike-specific TCRs are directed against unmutated variant regions. Vaccine-related CD4 TCRs covered spike, predominating at 160-218 and 743-854.

The V gene's germline CDR1 is SGDLS and CDR2 YYNGEE. V gave up 4 bases and J gave up 5 bases, with 16 bases separating them. CDR3 length equals 15 residues. This chain uses TRBV9 with TRBJ1-5, with D uncertain. The clonotype comes from an adult in good health. Source: peripheral blood, taken on day 0 of AZD1222 vaccination. This CDR3 is CASSSAAGGDQPQHF. The CDR3 nucleotides read TGTGCCAGCAGCTCAGCAGCAGGAGGCGATCAGCCCCAGCATTTT.